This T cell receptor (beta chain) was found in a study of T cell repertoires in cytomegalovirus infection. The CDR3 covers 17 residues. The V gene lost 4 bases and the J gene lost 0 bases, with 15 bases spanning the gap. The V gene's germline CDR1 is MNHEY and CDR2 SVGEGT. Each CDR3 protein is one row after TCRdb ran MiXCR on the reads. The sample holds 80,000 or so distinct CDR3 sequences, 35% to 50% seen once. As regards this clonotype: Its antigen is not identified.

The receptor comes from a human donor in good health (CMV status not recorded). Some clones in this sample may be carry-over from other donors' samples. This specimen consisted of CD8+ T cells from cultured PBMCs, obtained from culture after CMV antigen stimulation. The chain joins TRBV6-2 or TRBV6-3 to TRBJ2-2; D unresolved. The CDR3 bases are TGTGCCAGCAGTTTATCCTTACGGGCTACGAACACCGGGGAGCTGTTTTTT. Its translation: CASSLSLRATNTGELFF.